This T cell receptor (beta chain) appears in the sequencing data of a study of T cells expressing NK-cell markers. In germline, CDR1 is SGHRS, CDR2 YFSETQ. The CDR3 has 15 amino acids. After re-calling the 5' RACE reads, TCRdb lists one entry per CDR3 protein, DNA absent. This sample's table reports 550,000 or so distinct CDR3 sequences. The material sequenced was blood T cells: a sorted CD56 or NKG2C T cell subset, CD4+ or CD8+ T cells, or bulk PBMC T cells (not recorded which). The TCR sequence derives from a man younger than 30 in good health. This rearrangement joins TRBV5-1 to TRBJ2-1; with no DNA, the TCRdb D assignment of TRBD1 cannot be verified. The CDR3 loop reads CASSLGRGIYNEQFF.